This T cell receptor (beta chain) stems from a study of T cell responses to AZD1222 COVID-19 vaccine. The germline gives CDR1 LGHNA, CDR2 YSLEER. The CDR3 is 15 amino acids. V dropped 3 bases and J dropped 7; count of bases not matched to a gene: 7. Sequencing used immunoSEQ multiplex PCR; TCRdb keeps in-frame clones, though not all of them. Among 85,000 to 95,000 clones listed, 90% were seen once. This chain uses TRBV4-3 with TRBJ2-3; TRBD2 matches 10 bases. The source material was peripheral blood, sampled on day 0 of AZD1222 vaccination. The sequence was collected from an adult in good health. This chain's CDR3 is CASSQETSGAYTQYF. The CDR3 nucleotides read TGCGCCAGCAGCCAGGAAACTAGCGGGGCATATACGCAGTATTTT.